This is a list of T cell receptor beta chains from one sample in a study of early T cells in non-severe SARS-CoV-2 infection. TCRdb recomputed calls from the 5' RACE reads with MiXCR, one row per CDR3 protein. The sample shows 75,000 to 80,000 distinct CDR3 sequences, about 14% of them seen only once. The sample was whole blood. Receptors were obtained from an adult who was a healthcare worker with PCR-confirmed SARS-CoV-2 infection or an uninfected control (not recorded which). The CDR3 runs from the conserved cysteine through the conserved F or W. D genes are given only for firm matches. Part of the rows lack a size; the others show once, few, many or a class for expanded clones.

TRBD1,TRBJ2-7,13,few,TRBV29-1,CSAGTGTSYEQYF,TGCAGCGCGGGGACAGGGACCTCCTACGAGCAGTACTTC
TRBD2,TRBJ2-2,18,few,TRBV3-1,CASSPIGLAGARPGELFF,TGTGCCAGCAGCCCCATAGGACTAGCGGGGGCCCGTCCCGGGGAGCTGTTTTTT
-,TRBJ1-2,13,-,TRBV4-1,CASSQDRYYGYTF,TGCGCCAGCAGCCAAGACCGGTACTATGGCTACACCTTC
-,TRBJ2-1,17,-,TRBV4-3,CASSQEGGRPRYNEQFF,TGCGCCAGCAGCCAAGAAGGGGGACGGCCCCGGTACAATGAGCAGTTCTTC
TRBD1,TRBJ1-5,15,-,TRBV12-3/TRBV12-4,CASRTGGVGNQPQHF,TGTGCCAGCAGAACAGGGGGCGTGGGCAATCAGCCCCAGCATTTT
TRBD2,TRBJ2-7,19,few,TRBV3-1,CASSQDSLAGPYGAYEQYF,TGTGCCAGCAGCCAAGATTCCCTAGCGGGCCCCTATGGGGCTTACGAGCAGTACTTC
TRBD2,TRBJ2-2,14,-,TRBV2,CASKKGLADGELFF,TGTGCCAGCAAGAAGGGACTAGCGGACGGGGAGCTGTTTTTT
-,TRBJ2-2,16,-,TRBV5-1,CASSLALGSYTGELFF,TGCGCCAGCAGCTTGGCTTTAGGGTCCTACACCGGGGAGCTGTTTTTT
-,TRBJ2-2,16,many,TRBV5-1,CASSLAFGGPTGELFF,TGCGCCAGCAGCTTGGCCTTCGGGGGGCCCACCGGGGAGCTGTTTTTT
-,TRBJ2-1,15,few,TRBV11-2,CASSAVTLNYNEQFF,TGTGCCAGCAGCGCAGTTACCCTGAACTACAATGAGCAGTTCTTC
-,TRBJ1-2,14,many,TRBV4-1,CASSPVREAYGYTF,TGCGCCAGCAGCCCCGTCAGGGAGGCCTATGGCTACACCTTC
TRBD1,TRBJ2-5,16,-,TRBV7-9,CASSTTGQGYQETQYF,TGTGCCAGCAGCACGACGGGACAGGGATACCAAGAGACCCAGTACTTC
-,TRBJ1-6,14,-,TRBV7-9,CASSPGNYNSPLHF,TGTGCCAGCAGCCCAGGGAACTATAATTCACCCCTCCACTTT
TRBD1,TRBJ2-7,14,-,TRBV28,CASSPGDRAYEQYF,TGTGCCAGCAGTCCTGGGGACAGAGCCTACGAGCAGTACTTC
-,TRBJ1-5,14,-,TRBV19,CASIEGNSNQPQHF,TGTGCCAGTATTGAAGGGAATAGCAATCAGCCCCAGCATTTT
-,TRBJ1-1,13,few,TRBV10-1,CATSRGSNTEAFF,TGCGCCACCAGCCGGGGATCGAACACTGAAGCTTTCTTT
-,TRBJ2-7,14,few,TRBV5-1,CASHPSLGAYEQYF,TGCGCCAGCCACCCGAGCCTAGGGGCCTACGAGCAGTACTTC
TRBD1,TRBJ1-1,14,-,TRBV29-1,CSVKARGRSTEAFF,TGCAGCGTTAAGGCCAGGGGGCGCAGCACTGAAGCTTTCTTT
-,TRBJ2-7,15,many,TRBV20-1,CSASHGWSKGVEQYF,TGCAGTGCTAGCCACGGCTGGTCGAAAGGGGTCGAGCAGTACTTC
TRBD2,TRBJ2-2,13,-,TRBV5-4,CASRGDGPGELFF,TGTGCCAGCCGGGGGGATGGTCCCGGGGAGCTGTTTTTT
-,TRBJ2-1,16,-,TRBV20-1,CSARFAERNANNEQFF,TGCAGTGCTAGGTTTGCCGAGCGGAACGCAAACAATGAGCAGTTCTTC
-,TRBJ2-7,14,few,TRBV7-6,CASSSGRGAYEQYF,TGTGCCAGCAGCTCCGGACGGGGAGCCTACGAGCAGTACTTC
-,TRBJ1-1,14,-,TRBV24-1,CATSDFGGTGEAFF,TGTGCCACCAGTGATTTTGGAGGAACAGGAGAAGCTTTCTTT
-,TRBJ1-4,12,-,TRBV28,CASGTNNEKLFF,TGTGCCAGCGGGACGAATAATGAAAAACTGTTTTTT
-,TRBJ1-2,14,many,TRBV2,CASSEVDARNGYTF,TGTGCCAGCAGTGAGGTCGACGCAAGGAATGGCTACACCTTC
-,TRBJ2-7,12,-,TRBV27,CASSFKSYEQYF,TGTGCCAGCAGTTTCAAATCCTACGAGCAGTACTTC
-,TRBJ1-5,15,-,TRBV3-1,CASSQGWGGNQPQHF,TGTGCCAGCAGCCAAGGATGGGGAGGCAATCAGCCCCAGCATTTT
-,TRBJ1-3,15,-,TRBV3-1,CASSVDPGAGNTIYF,TGTGCCAGCAGCGTCGACCCAGGGGCGGGAAACACCATATATTTT
-,TRBJ2-1,16,many,TRBV5-6,CASSSFTVRDYNEQFF,TGTGCCAGCAGCTCCTTTACCGTCCGGGATTACAATGAGCAGTTCTTC
-,TRBJ2-5,13,many,TRBV10-2,CASRGHYQETQYF,TGCGCCAGCAGAGGACACTACCAAGAGACCCAGTACTTC
-,TRBJ1-2,9,few,TRBV6-2/TRBV6-3,CANRFGYTF,TGTGCCAATAGGTTTGGCTACACCTTC
-,TRBJ2-7,16,few,TRBV20-1,CSATLGPQGLAYEQYF,TGCAGTGCTACCCTTGGGCCACAGGGTCTGGCCTACGAGCAGTACTTC
-,TRBJ1-1,14,few,TRBV7-9,CASSSSAGLTEAFF,TGTGCCAGCAGCTCATCAGCGGGTCTTACTGAAGCTTTCTTT
-,TRBJ2-1,13,-,TRBV5-1,CASSYKNDNEQFF,TGCGCCAGCAGCTACAAAAACGATAATGAGCAGTTCTTC
TRBD1,TRBJ2-5,15,few,TRBV9,CASSVAGTAQETQYF,TGTGCCAGCAGCGTAGCGGGGACAGCCCAAGAGACCCAGTACTTC
TRBD2,TRBJ2-2,18,-,TRBV20-1,CSARDLTSGGADTGELFF,TGCAGTGCTAGAGATCTGACTAGCGGGGGGGCCGACACCGGGGAGCTGTTTTTT
TRBD1,TRBJ2-2,15,-,TRBV28,CASSLTGLGTGELFF,TGTGCCAGCAGTTTGACAGGGCTGGGCACCGGGGAGCTGTTTTTT
-,TRBJ2-1,15,-,TRBV7-9,CASSLRGGPVNEQFF,TGTGCCAGCAGCTTAAGGGGGGGACCGGTGAATGAGCAGTTCTTC
TRBD1,TRBJ2-7,14,-,TRBV7-8,CASIPQGVYYEQYF,TGTGCCAGCATCCCTCAGGGGGTGTACTACGAGCAGTACTTC
-,TRBJ2-7,10,-,TRBV28,CASPPVEQYF,TGTGCCAGCCCACCAGTCGAGCAGTACTTC
TRBD1,TRBJ2-4,12,-,TRBV3-1,CASSQEGDRKYF,TGTGCCAGCAGCCAAGAGGGGGACAGGAAGTACTTC
-,TRBJ2-7,12,-,TRBV12-5,CASGWLADEQYF,TGTGCTAGTGGTTGGTTAGCCGACGAGCAGTACTTC
-,TRBJ2-5,15,-,TRBV7-2,CASSSEALAQETQYF,TGTGCCAGCAGCTCCGAAGCTCTAGCACAGGAGACCCAGTACTTC
-,TRBJ2-1,11,many,TRBV4-1,CASSQMGEQFF,TGCGCCAGCAGCCAAATGGGTGAGCAGTTCTTC
TRBD1,TRBJ1-5,13,few,TRBV29-1,CSVAQGADQPQHF,TGCAGCGTTGCACAGGGGGCCGATCAGCCCCAGCATTTT
-,TRBJ1-1,13,-,TRBV29-1,CSVVRDTNTEAFF,TGCAGCGTAGTTCGGGACACCAACACTGAAGCTTTCTTT